The rows below give T cell receptor beta chains drawn from one sample of a study of cytomegalovirus exposure and HLA in healthy donors. Using immunoSEQ multiplex PCR, the repertoire was profiled, and TCRdb retains in-frame clones only, with some absent. This listing includes 50,000 or so clones. The sequenced sample was PBMCs. The receptors stem from a woman aged 18 to 35 in good health and CMV-seronegative. The CDR3 runs from the conserved cysteine through the conserved F or W. A D gene is named only where the DNA matches it firmly.

15 | TRBD1 | TRBJ1-2 | TRBV5-1 | TGCGCCAGCAGCTTGGGTGACAGGGGAAACTATGGCTACACCTTC | CASSLGDRGNYGYTF
15 | TRBD2 | TRBJ2-5 | TRBV29-1 | TGCAGCGTTGGCGGGGGGGAGGGTTCCCAAGAGAACCAGTACTTC | CSVGGGEGSQENQYF
13 | . | TRBJ1-2 | TRBV6-5 | TGTGCCAGCAGTTACGGGGAGGACTATGGCTACACCTTC | CASSYGEDYGYTF
15 | TRBD1 | TRBJ1-1 | TRBV30 | TGTGCCTGGGACCCCATGGGGACAGGGGACACTGAAGCTTTCTTT | CAWDPMGTGDTEAFF
14 | . | TRBJ1-2 | TRBV18 | TGTGCCAGCCTAGACGACAGTTCGGCCTATGGCTACACCTTC | CASLDDSSAYGYTF
17 | TRBD1 | TRBJ1-4 | TRBV5-6 | TGTGCCAGCAGCCCGTCCCGGGACAGGGGGACTAATGAAAAACTGTTTTTT | CASSPSRDRGTNEKLFF
17 | . | TRBJ1-5 | TRBV2 | TGTGCCAGCAGTGAACCCCTTCAAGACGGGTCAAATCAGCCCCAGCATTTT | CASSEPLQDGSNQPQHF
14 | . | TRBJ2-1 | TRBV9 | TGTGCCAGCAGCGTAGGGGGCACAAACAATGAGCAGTTCTTC | CASSVGGTNNEQFF
15 | TRBD2 | TRBJ2-2 | TRBV6-5 | TGTGCCAGCAGTTACGAACTAGCGGGCACCGGGGAGCTGTTTTTT | CASSYELAGTGELFF
16 | TRBD1 | TRBJ1-2 | TRBV5-6 | TGTGCCAGCAGCGTGGTTGGGACAGGGCATTACTATGGCTACACCTTC | CASSVVGTGHYYGYTF
17 | . | TRBJ1-5 | TRBV6-1 | TGTGCCAGCAGTGAACCGGTCTGGCAGGCCAGCAATCAGCCCCAGCATTTT | CASSEPVWQASNQPQHF
16 | TRBD1 | TRBJ1-5 | TRBV11-2 | TGTGCCAGCATCAAACTGGGACAGGACTCAAATCAGCCCCAGCATTTT | CASIKLGQDSNQPQHF
14 | . | TRBJ1-2 | TRBV9 | TGTGCCAGCAGCGTAGGCAGGGGCAGGGATGGCTACACCTTC | CASSVGRGRDGYTF
15 | . | TRBJ1-3 | TRBV6-5 | TGTGCCAGCAGTTACTCGATTCTATCTGGAAACACCATATATTTT | CASSYSILSGNTIYF
18 | TRBD1 | TRBJ2-6 | TRBV6-1 | TGTGCCAGCAGTGAACCTAGGGACAGAACCTCTGGGGCCAACGTCCTGACTTTC | CASSEPRDRTSGANVLTF
18 | TRBD1 | TRBJ1-1 | TRBV11-2 | TGTGCCAGCAGCCCTTATAACAGGGGCCCGCAAAGGAACACTGAAGCTTTCTTT | CASSPYNRGPQRNTEAFF
13 | . | TRBJ2-7 | TRBV6-1 | TGTGCCAGCAGCGCCGTCGGGGCCTACGAGCAGTACTTC | CASSAVGAYEQYF
13 | . | TRBJ1-5 | TRBV10-2 | TGCGCCAGCAGTGACAGGGAAAATCAGCCCCAGCATTTT | CASSDRENQPQHF
13 | . | TRBJ1-1 | TRBV5-4 | TGTGCCAGCAGCTTGAACGGGAATGTTGAAGCTTTCTTT | CASSLNGNVEAFF
13 | . | TRBJ1-1 | TRBV5-6 | TGTGCCAGCAGCCGGAATACAGCGGTTGAAGCTTTCTTT | CASSRNTAVEAFF
16 | TRBD1 | TRBJ1-3 | TRBV7-2 | TGTGCCAGCAGTTTTCGACAGGGATCAGCCGGAAACACCATATATTTT | CASSFRQGSAGNTIYF
15 | . | TRBJ1-6 | TRBV19 | TGTGCCAGTAGTTCGGGGAGCTCCTATAATTCACCCCTCCACTTT | CASSSGSSYNSPLHF
12 | . | TRBJ1-1 | TRBV7-9 | TGTGCCAGCAGCTTTCGACAGGCTGAAGCTTTCTTT | CASSFRQAEAFF
17 | . | TRBJ2-1 | TRBV4-2 | TGTGCCAGCAGCCAAGATTTCTCGGTAAACGCCTACAATGAGCAGTTCTTC | CASSQDFSVNAYNEQFF
15 | TRBD2 | TRBJ2-5 | TRBV7-8 | TGTGCCAGCAATCGCGGGAGGGCCGAGGGGGAGACCCAGTACTTC | CASNRGRAEGETQYF
14 | TRBD1 | TRBJ2-5 | TRBV15 | TGTGCCACCAGCGGGGGACAGGGACAAGAGACCCAGTACTTC | CATSGGQGQETQYF
14 | . | TRBJ1-1 | TRBV19 | TGTGCCAGTAGTGTCTTCAGGGTCGGCGATGAAGCTTTCTTT | CASSVFRVGDEAFF
14 | . | TRBJ2-7 | TRBV27 | TGTGCCAGCAGTTTATCGGGCAGGAGGGACGAGCAGTACTTC | CASSLSGRRDEQYF
14 | TRBD1 | TRBJ1-2 | TRBV6-5 | TGTGCCAGCAGAAGGACAGGAGACCCCTATGGCTACACCTTC | CASRRTGDPYGYTF
16 | . | TRBJ2-1 | TRBV29-1 | TGCAGCGTTGACCTCCGGGGCAGGCCGGGGGTCAATGAGCAGTTCTTC | CSVDLRGRPGVNEQFF